Sequencing of this TCR beta chain was carried out in a study of T cells in Graves' hyperthyroidism and ophthalmopathy. CDR1 is MDHEN, CDR2 SYDVKM, per germline. The length of the CDR3 is 16 residues. V was clipped by 6 bases and J by 1 base; unmatched bases: 6. Concerning this clonotype itself: Its target is unknown.

PBMCs were sourced from roughly 9.3 ml fresh peripheral blood. Study conclusions and caveats: Progression to ophthalmopathy was predicted a median of approximately seven months early. Stable hyperthyroidism was told apart from ophthalmopathy by a model built on 13 V-J features. Most clonotypes that expanded in the thyroid above 0.001 also showed up in blood.

It was RNA transcripts that yielded the amplified TCR beta CDR3 regions. First-round RT-PCR targeting the TCR CDR3 was performed with the HTBI primer set. A single record per CDR3 protein comes from TCRdb applying MiXCR to the multiplex PCR reads. The sample has approximately 610,000 distinct CDR3 sequences; about 15% are singletons. The TCR sequence derives from a woman in her thirties or forties with Graves' ophthalmopathy. The V and J genes are TRBV28 and TRBJ2-6, with 7 positions matching TRBD1. What was sequenced was blood. In DNA form, the CDR3 reads TGTGCCAGCAGCGGAATGGACAGGTCTGGGGCCAACGTCCTGACTTTC. Its translation: CASSGMDRSGANVLTF.